Each of the 22 T cell receptor beta chains below was sequenced from the same sample in a study of cytomegalovirus exposure and HLA in healthy donors. A multiplex PCR was run with 60 Vbeta primers and 13 Jbeta primers. The protocol was immunoSEQ multiplex PCR, while the TCRdb copy is restricted to in-frame clones and leaves out a portion. Among some 130,000 clones listed, 70% to 80% were seen once. Input material: PBMCs. These receptors all come from a man aged 18-30 years in good health and CMV-seronegative.

This chain connects TRBV30 to TRBJ1-2; no definite D call. The CDR3 extends over 17 amino acids. The germline gives CDR1 GTSNPN, CDR2 SVGIG (reference sequence). V lost 0 bases to trimming and J lost 6 bases, with 23 bases between them. The CDR3 DNA reads TGTGCCTGGAGTGTAATGAGGGTCTCATACATGGCGGATGGCTACACCTTC. This translates into CAWSVMRVSYMADGYTF.

CDR3 in DNA: TGTGCTAGTGGTTCGGAGGCTGTCACAGATACGCAGTATTTT. This translates into CASGSEAVTDTQYF. The genes are TRBV12-5 and TRBJ2-3, with TRBD2 as a possible D gene (5 bases). Germline CDR1 and CDR2: LGHNT and FRNRAP. Trimming cost V 4 bases and J 2 bases, with 10 bases left between them. There are 14 residues in the CDR3.

This clone has just a few counts. The rearrangement joins TRBV19 to TRBJ2-7; tentatively, D is TRBD1 (5 bases). This CDR3 contains 16 residues. CDR1 is LNHDA and CDR2 is SQIVND in the germline V gene (reference sequence). V was pared by 5 bases and J by 0 bases, with 17 bases between. DNA for the CDR3: TGTGCCAGTAGTGTCACGTCAGGGATCTACTCCTACGAGCAGTACTTC. It specifies CASSVTSGIYSYEQYF.

This chain links TRBV7-9 with TRBJ2-2, with D hard to call. Trimming pared 2 bases from V and 0 bases from J, leaving 4 bases between. This CDR3 has 14 amino acids. Germline CDR1 and CDR2: SEHNR and FQNEAQ (reference sequence). In DNA form, the CDR3 reads TGTGCCAGCAGCTTAATCTCGAACACCGGGGAGCTGTTTTTT. This translates into CASSLISNTGELFF. Using reference TRBV7-9 and TRBJ2-2 for the parts outside the CDR3, the full variable domain is DTGVSQNPRHKITKRGQNVTFRCDPISEHNRLYWYRQTLGQGPEFLTYFQNEAQLEKSRLLSDRFSAERPKGSFSTLEIQRTEQGDSAMYLCASSLISNTGELFFGEGSRLTVL.

The chain is built from TRBV6-5 and TRBJ2-7; TRBD1 aligns across 8 bases. The CDR3 sequence is 15 residues long. Germline V gene lookup returns CDR1 MNHEY and CDR2 SVGAGI. V trimming: 4 bases; J trimming: 4 bases; junction bases outside the gene matches: 9. The CDR3: CASSSPGQAQYEQYF. The CDR3 DNA follows: TGTGCCAGCAGTTCACCGGGACAGGCACAATACGAGCAGTACTTC.

V and J are TRBV4-2 and TRBJ2-1, with 10 bases fitting TRBD2. Germline CDR1 and CDR2: LGHNA and YNFKEQ. V lost 2 bases and J lost 5; bases outside the gene matches: 3. This CDR3 contains 15 residues. CDR3 protein: CASSQLAGGNNEQFF. The CDR3 DNA reads TGTGCCAGCAGCCAATTAGCGGGAGGAAACAATGAGCAGTTCTTC.

This clone was seen just once. The chain joins TRBV5-1 to TRBJ1-6, with a tentative D call TRBD1 (6 bases). CDR1 and CDR2 from the germline V gene are SGHRS and YFSETQ. Trimming pared 3 bases from V and 0 bases from J, leaving 10 bases between. The CDR3 covers 16 residues. The CDR3 DNA reads TGCGCCAGCAGCTCAGGGGCGGGCTCCTATAATTCACCCCTCCACTTT. Protein sequence: CASSSGAGSYNSPLHF.

The chain has TRBV5-5 and TRBJ2-1, with 7 bases lining up with TRBD2. The germline gives CDR1 SGHKS, CDR2 YYEKEE (reference sequence). This CDR3 is 15 amino acids long. Unmatched junction bases numbered 11, after V lost 1 base and J lost 10 bases. This CDR3 is CASSLRLADQGEQFF. The CDR3 DNA is TGTGCCAGCAGCTTGAGGCTAGCGGATCAAGGAGAGCAGTTCTTC.

The CDR3 DNA sequence: TGTGCCAGCAGTTTAGCGGCATACGAGCAGTACTTC. It yields the protein CASSLAAYEQYF. The chain couples TRBV28 to TRBJ2-7; D not certain. V was shortened by 2 bases and J by 4 bases, with 6 bases between the two germline ends. Germline V lookup: CDR1 MDHEN, CDR2 SYDVKM. This CDR3 contains 12 residues.

The chain joins TRBV4-1 to TRBJ1-3, with D hard to call. Germline V gives CDR1 MGHRA, CDR2 YSYEKL. Between the trimmed V and J ends, which lost 4 bases and 6 bases, there was a span of 19 bases. The CDR3 runs to 16 residues. The CDR3 reads CASSPTGGVRENTIYF. In DNA form, the CDR3 reads TGCGCCAGCAGCCCCACCGGCGGGGTTCGAGAAAACACCATATATTTT.

This clone has just a few counts. CDR3 nucleotides: TGTGCCAGCAGCGCACAGTTGGCTGATCGGTCTGAAGCTTTCTTT. It translates to CASSAQLADRSEAFF. The chain recombines TRBV9 with TRBJ1-1; no firm D call. The CDR3 is 15 residues long. V was shortened by 3 bases and J by 6 bases, with 18 bases between the two germline ends. The V gene's germline CDR1 is SGDLS and CDR2 YYNGEE. Together with reference TRBV9 and TRBJ1-1, the CDR3 gives the full variable domain: DSGVTQTPKHLITATGQRVTLRCSPRSGDLSVYWYQQSLDQGLQFLIQYYNGEERAKGNILERFSAQQFPDLHSELNLSSLELGDSALYFCASSAQLADRSEAFFGQGTRLTVV.

This clone was seen once. The CDR3 coding sequence is TGTGCCAGCAGTTCAGGGGGCCAGCCCCAGCATTTT. It codes for CASSSGGQPQHF. This chain uses TRBV6-5 with TRBJ1-5, with 8 positions matching TRBD1. The ends lost 4 bases at V and 7 bases at J; junction bases unmatched: 0. This CDR3 spans 12 amino acids. Germline values: CDR1 MNHEY, CDR2 SVGAGI.

J is TRBJ2-5 and V is TRBV25-1, with TRBD2 as a possible D gene (6 bases). Germline V gives CDR1 MGHDK, CDR2 SYGVNS. The CDR3 contains 14 residues. V dropped 7 bases and J dropped 2 bases, with 14 bases sitting between them. CDR3: CASTRSAGQETQYF. Here the CDR3 DNA reads TGTGCCAGCACCCGGTCGGCGGGACAAGAGACCCAGTACTTC.

This chain uses TRBV7-3 with TRBJ2-1; 8 nucleotides agree with TRBD2. The CDR3 runs to 17 residues. Trimming removed 0 bases from V and 2 bases from J; junction bases left unmatched: 6. Germline V CDR1 and CDR2: SGHTA, FQGTGA. The CDR3 region is CASSLTPEREPYNEQFF. The CDR3 DNA follows: TGTGCCAGCAGCTTAACGCCAGAGCGGGAGCCCTACAATGAGCAGTTCTTC.

The rearrangement links TRBV5-6 to TRBJ2-7; 7 positions agree with TRBD2. The ends lost 0 bases at V and 2 bases at J; junction bases unmatched: 5. Germline CDR1 and CDR2: SGHDT and YYEEEE. The CDR3 length is 15 residues. CDR3 nucleotides: TGTGCCAGCAGCTTGGGCGGGAGTAACCCCTACGAGCAGTACGTC. Its translation is CASSLGGSNPYEQYV.

This clone has only a few counts. This chain uses TRBV18 with TRBJ2-2, with D possibly matching TRBD1 (5 bases). This CDR3 is 14 amino acids long. Germline CDR1 reads KGHSH; CDR2 reads LQKENI. Trimming cost V 2 bases and J 1 base, with 5 bases left between them. The CDR3, as DNA: TGTGCCAGCTCACCAACAGGGAACACCGGGGAGCTGTTTTTT. Its translation: CASSPTGNTGELFF.

Here the CDR3 DNA reads TGTGCCAGCAGCTCGGTCAATCTAGCGGGAGGCCCTTACAATGAGCAGTTCTTC. Translated, it gives CASSSVNLAGGPYNEQFF. The chain has TRBV7-2 and TRBJ2-1, with 11 nucleotides matching TRBD2. CDR1 SGHTA and CDR2 FQGNSA come from the germline V gene. The CDR3 is made up of 18 amino acids. Losses at the gene ends were 4 bases for V and 4 bases for J; bases not matched to a gene: 12. Based on the CDR3 plus reference TRBV7-2 and TRBJ2-1, the full variable domain is GAGVSQSPSNKVTEKGKDVELRCDPISGHTALYWYRQSLGQGLEFLIYFQGNSAPDKSGLPSDRFSAERTGGSVSTLTIQRTQQEDSAVYLCASSSVNLAGGPYNEQFFGPGTRLTVL.

The chain recombines TRBV6-5 with TRBJ2-3; 9 positions agree with TRBD2. The CDR3 loop spans 15 amino acids. V trimming: 0 bases; J trimming: 8 bases; junction bases outside the gene matches: 6. CDR1 and CDR2 from the germline V gene are MNHEY and SVGAGI. Here the CDR3 DNA reads TGTGCCAGCAGTTACTCGGCGGGAGGGCGGGGTACGCAGTATTTT. The encoded protein is CASSYSAGGRGTQYF.

This sequence joins TRBV29-1 and TRBJ2-7; 7 bases align to TRBD2. V was clipped by 7 bases and J by 4 bases; unmatched bases: 10. Germline V gene data show CDR1 as SQVTM and CDR2 as ANQGSEA. CDR3 size: 13 residues. CDR3 sequence (DNA): TGCAGCGGACTAGCCGCGGCCTCATACGAGCAGTACTTC. As protein: CSGLAAASYEQYF.

V gene TRBV2 combines with J gene TRBJ2-7; D remains ambiguous. This CDR3 contains 12 residues. Trimming removed 7 bases at V and 3 bases at J, with 10 bases between. The germline V gene has CDR1 SNHLY and CDR2 FYNNEI. The DNA for the CDR3 is TGTGCCAGCAAGACTGATCTCTACGAGCAGTACGTC. It encodes CASKTDLYEQYV.

In nucleotides, the CDR3 is TGTGCCAGCAGCCCACGAGGACGGACTTACGAGCAGTACTTC. This sequence encodes CASSPRGRTYEQYF. The V gene is TRBV6-5, the J gene TRBJ2-7; maybe TRBD2 (5 bases). This CDR3 is 14 amino acids long. Germline V lookup: CDR1 MNHEY, CDR2 SVGAGI. Trimming took 6 bases from V and 4 from J, leaving 16 bases between them.

This sequence joins TRBV28 and TRBJ1-2; 12 bases are a match to TRBD1. Germline V gene data show CDR1 as MDHEN and CDR2 as SYDVKM. The V segment lost 4 bases and the J segment 8 bases; nucleotides outside the gene matches: 8. The CDR3 consists of 15 residues. CDR3 DNA: TGTGCCAGCAGTTCACCGGGACAGGGGGCCAGAGGCTACACCTTC. Translated: CASSSPGQGARGYTF.